This T cell receptor beta chain is drawn from a study of spatial heterogeneity in lung cancer. Study in general: Matched bulk RNA-seq yielded a T cell transcriptional module score. Counts of TCR transcripts in tumor regions correlated strongly with that score.

Specified time point: sample taken at primary tumor resection. Samples came from roughly 75 TRACERx patients with untreated early-stage lung cancer. Overall study results and limits: Mutation tallies in tumors tracked expanded intratumoral alpha and beta TCR counts. The counts of expanded TCRs, ubiquitous and regional, tracked ubiquitous and regional nonsynonymous mutations, respectively.

This CDR3 region has 12 residues. V gave up 6 bases and J gave up 9 bases, with 12 bases separating them. Per germline, CDR1 MNHEY and CDR2 SVGEGT. A distinct unique molecular identifier was carried by each TCR cDNA molecule. TCRdb redid the calling of the 5' RACE reads with MiXCR, one entry per CDR3 protein. The sample includes roughly 2,800 distinct CDR3 sequences, approximately 10% of them seen just once. This clonotype is categorized as medium-sized. Antigen unknown. The sequence came from a female donor with early-stage non-small cell lung cancer. The chain links TRBV6-2 or TRBV6-3 to TRBJ1-5; possible D gene TRBD1, 5 bases. The starting material was lung tumor tissue, obtained at surgery. The chain's CDR3 is CASSRTGGPQHF. DNA of the CDR3: TGTGCCAGCAGCCGAACTGGGGGGCCCCAGCATTTT.